This T cell receptor (beta chain) emerged from a study of T cells after yellow fever vaccination. MiXCR was run by TCRdb on the 5' RACE reads, yielding one entry per CDR3 protein. Counted here are a few hundred thousand distinct CDR3 sequences, 6.5% to 7.5% occurring once; the ten biggest clones make up 1% to 1.2%. The CDR3 is made up of 14 amino acids. The germline CDR1 and CDR2 sequences are SGHRS and YFSETQ. The V gene lost 0 bases and the J gene lost 4 bases, with 10 bases spanning the gap. This clonotype was detected ten times or more. The source material was CD4+ T cells sorted from PBMCs, sampled on the day of the yellow fever booster vaccination. The rearrangement joins TRBV5-1 to TRBJ1-1; no clear D. The source is a man aged 30-40 years who received the YFV17D yellow fever vaccine. This CDR3 reads CASSLEVLTTEAFF. In DNA, the CDR3 is TGCGCCAGCAGCTTGGAGGTCTTGACCACTGAAGCTTTCTTT.